This record concerns one T cell receptor (beta chain) sequence. Original data processing: It was from reference gene primer amplification that nucleated cell counts were estimated. The table came from immunoSEQ multiplex PCR; TCRdb's copy has only in-frame clones and leaves some out. D and trimming come from the DNA, and the V and J calls and clone size come from that table. Of roughly 250,000 clones listed, around nine tenths are singletons. The data were obtained in a study of blood T cell repertoires in COVID-19. Study overall: Italy, Spain and the United States were the sources of the convalescent and acute COVID-19 samples. Sources were T cells, B-cell-depleted T cells, or PBMCs; the material itself was cDNA or gDNA.

Seattle-derived patients entered the study during active infection and were followed longitudinally. Sequenced input: peripheral blood. The TCR originated in a young man with COVID-19, enrolled during active disease.

The CDR3 bases are TGTGCCAGCAGCCCCCGGACAGACCTGAACACTGAAGCTTTCTTT. Translating it yields CASSPRTDLNTEAFF. The V call is TRBV3-1 (or the pseudogene TRBV3-2), the J call TRBJ1-1, with D maybe TRBD1 (6 bases). Between the trimmed V and J ends, which lost 4 bases and 0 bases, there was a span of 12 bases. CDR3 length: 15 residues. The germline CDR1 and CDR2 sequences are LGHDT and YNNKEL (reference sequence).